These 16 T cell receptor beta chains share one sample of origin, sequenced in a study of technical replicates of blood from several donors. Profiling relied on immunoSEQ multiplex PCR, and the TCRdb table lists in-frame clones only, not all of them. Of fewer than 95,000 clones listed, about 91% are singletons. The source material was T cells isolated from PBMCs. The receptors shown here come from a human donor in good health.

The chain combines TRBV29-1 with TRBJ1-2; D may be TRBD1 (5 bases). The CDR3 is 13 residues long. Germline values: CDR1 SQVTM, CDR2 ANQGSEA. V was trimmed by 3 bases and J by 4 bases, leaving 12 bases between them. CDR3 nucleotides: TGCAGCGTTGAGCAGGGCGGGAGCTATGGCTACACCTTC. Its translation is CSVEQGGSYGYTF.

The CDR3 DNA sequence: TGTGCCTGGAGTGCTCCCCCCGGGTCTGGCTACACCTTC. The encoded protein is CAWSAPPGSGYTF. The chain uses TRBV30 and TRBJ1-2; D remains unclear. V lost 1 base and J lost 7, with 13 bases in between. The germline CDR1 and CDR2 sequences are GTSNPN and SVGIG (reference sequence). This CDR3 contains 13 residues.

DNA for the CDR3: TGTGCCAGCAGCCGTAACTGGGGGGCTAGCGGGACGTTTAGCAAGCAGTACTTC. This codes for CASSRNWGASGTFSKQYF. This chain connects TRBV28 to TRBJ2-7, with 9 bases fitting TRBD2. The germline V gene has CDR1 MDHEN and CDR2 SYDVKM. After removal of 6 bases from V and 8 bases from J, the junction contained 23 bases not matched to a gene. The CDR3 is made up of 18 amino acids.

The genes are TRBV11-3 and TRBJ2-3; D is perhaps TRBD2 (6 bases). V lost 5 bases to trimming and J lost 5 bases, with 8 bases between them. The germline V gene has CDR1 SGHNT and CDR2 YENEEA. The CDR3 extends over 12 amino acids. The CDR3 is CASSPREDTQYF. In DNA form, the CDR3 reads TGTGCCAGCAGCCCGCGGGAAGATACGCAGTATTTT.

The J gene is TRBJ1-2, the V gene TRBV13, with a tentative D call TRBD1 (5 bases). The germline V and J ends were trimmed by 8 bases and 5 bases, with 9 bases remaining between them. Germline-derived CDR1 and CDR2 are PRHDT and FYEKMQ (reference sequence). This CDR3 has 11 amino acids. The DNA for the CDR3 is TGTGCCAGCTCCCAGGGATATGGCTACACCTTC. Encoded protein: CASSQGYGYTF. Supplemented by reference TRBV13 and TRBJ1-2, the full variable domain reads AAGVIQSPRHLIKEKRETATLKCYPIPRHDTVYWYQQGPGQDPQFLISFYEKMQSDKGSIPDRFSAQQFSDYHSELNMSSLELGDSALYFCASSQGYGYTFGSGTRLTVV.

J is TRBJ1-1 and V is TRBV6-1; no clear D. CDR3 length: 16 amino acids. The V gene's germline CDR1 is MNHNS and CDR2 SASEGT. V was pared by 3 bases and J by 0 bases, with 14 bases between. The CDR3 loop is CASSDSLGYMNTEAFF. The CDR3 DNA follows: TGTGCCAGCAGTGATTCGCTGGGCTACATGAACACTGAAGCTTTCTTT.

The chain employs TRBV27 and TRBJ2-3, with D possibly being TRBD2 (5 bases). The germline V and J ends were trimmed by 1 base and 1 base, with 12 bases remaining between them. Germline V lookup: CDR1 MNHEY, CDR2 SMNVEV (reference sequence). The CDR3 has 16 residues. CDR3 protein: CASSLLAAEGTDTQYF. CDR3 nucleotide sequence: TGTGCCAGCAGTTTATTAGCAGCGGAGGGCACAGATACGCAGTATTTT.

The chain recombines TRBV28 with TRBJ2-3; 8 bases line up with TRBD1. Per germline, CDR1 MDHEN and CDR2 SYDVKM. The length of the CDR3 is 17 residues. Trimming cost V 7 bases and J 3 bases; bases outside gene matches: 15. CDR3 protein: CASTPQGGTGWTDTQYF. The CDR3 DNA sequence: TGTGCCAGCACCCCCCAGGGCGGGACAGGATGGACAGATACGCAGTATTTT. The complete variable domain, with remaining parts taken from reference TRBV28 and TRBJ2-3, reads DVKVTQSSRYLVKRTGEKVFLECVQDMDHENMFWYRQDPGLGLRLIYFSYDVKMKEKGDIPEGYSVSREKKERFSLILESASTNQTSMYLCASTPQGGTGWTDTQYFGPGTRLTVL.

V gene TRBV28 combines with J gene TRBJ2-7; 9 bases line up with TRBD2. The CDR3 consists of 16 residues. The V segment lost 4 bases and the J segment 0 bases; nucleotides outside the gene matches: 7. The germline V gene has CDR1 MDHEN and CDR2 SYDVKM. CDR3 nucleotides: TGTGCCAGCAGTTCACGGCTAGCGGGGTTCTCCTACGAGCAGTACTTC. Translating gives CASSSRLAGFSYEQYF.

The rearrangement uses TRBV7-9 and TRBJ2-5; 8 nucleotides match TRBD2. Germline V gene sequence: CDR1 SEHNR, CDR2 FQNEAQ (reference sequence). This CDR3 comprises 15 residues. The trim removed 1 base at V and 2 bases at J, leaving 3 bases unmatched. CDR3 bases: TGTGCCAGCAGCTTAGGGGCGGGAGGTCAAGAGACCCAGTACTTC. As protein: CASSLGAGGQETQYF.

This clone appeared a few times. The rearrangement uses TRBV10-2 and TRBJ2-7; possibly TRBD1 for D (6 bases). This CDR3 is 15 amino acids long. Germline V gene sequence: CDR1 WSHSY, CDR2 SAAADI. The V end lost 0 bases, the J end lost 3 bases, and 12 bases lay between the germline ends. As DNA, the CDR3 is TGCGCCAGCAGTGAGTCGACAGGCTCACACTACGAGCAGTACTTC. This sequence encodes CASSESTGSHYEQYF.

The chain joins TRBV6-5 to TRBJ1-1; 8 bases agree with TRBD1. Germline V gene data show CDR1 as MNHEY and CDR2 as SVGAGI. This CDR3 spans 15 amino acids. Unmatched junction bases numbered 13, after V lost 7 bases and J lost 6 bases. CDR3 DNA sequence: TGTGCCAGCACTACGACAGGGGCTCAGGGGGCTGAAGCTTTCTTT. Encoded protein: CASTTTGAQGAEAFF.

The V gene is TRBV5-1, the J gene TRBJ2-2; 12 positions agree with TRBD1. From germline, CDR1 is SGHRS and CDR2 YFSETQ. The V segment lost 6 bases and the J segment 4 bases; nucleotides outside the gene matches: 4. The CDR3 covers 15 residues. CDR3 DNA: TGCGCCAGCACGGGACAGGGGGCGCCCACCGGGGAGCTGTTTTTT. Residues: CASTGQGAPTGELFF.

The V and J genes are TRBV10-3 and TRBJ2-5, with 8 positions matching TRBD2. J lost 2 bases, V lost 6 bases, and 11 bases had no gene match. This CDR3 comprises 16 residues. The germline gives CDR1 ENHRY, CDR2 SYGVKD. This CDR3 is CAISRMKRGTQETQYF. In DNA form, the CDR3 reads TGTGCCATCAGCCGGATGAAGCGGGGGACTCAAGAGACCCAGTACTTC.

In DNA form, the CDR3 reads TGTGCCAGCAGTTTAGACGGGACTAGCGGGAGGGTATTCTACGAGCAGTACTTC. Its protein product is CASSLDGTSGRVFYEQYF. The chain couples TRBV27 to TRBJ2-7, with 16 bases lining up with TRBD2. Unmatched junction bases numbered 7, after V lost 2 bases and J lost 3 bases. CDR1 and CDR2 from the germline V gene are MNHEY and SMNVEV (reference sequence). CDR3 size: 18 residues.

The V and J genes are TRBV6-5 and TRBJ1-5, with D perhaps matching TRBD1 (6 bases). CDR3 size: 13 residues. From germline, CDR1 is MNHEY and CDR2 SVGAGI. Trimming took 5 bases from V and 6 from J, leaving 11 bases between them. The CDR3 DNA follows: TGTGCCAGCAGTAACAGGGATGGTCAGCCCCAGCATTTT. Protein product: CASSNRDGQPQHF.